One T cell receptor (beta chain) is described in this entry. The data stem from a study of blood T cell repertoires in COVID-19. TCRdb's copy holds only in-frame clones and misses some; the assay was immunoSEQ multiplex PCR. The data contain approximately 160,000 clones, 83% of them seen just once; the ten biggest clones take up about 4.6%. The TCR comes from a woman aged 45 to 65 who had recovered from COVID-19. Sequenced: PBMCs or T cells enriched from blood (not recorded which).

The CDR3 spells CASSRQYQETQYF. The CDR3 coding sequence is TGTGCCAGCAGCCGACAGTACCAAGAGACCCAGTACTTC. The chain has TRBV28 and TRBJ2-5; TRBD1 might be the D (5 bases). From germline, CDR1 is MDHEN and CDR2 SYDVKM. The CDR3 runs 13 residues. Between the trimmed V and J ends, which lost 6 bases and 0 bases, there was a span of 8 bases.